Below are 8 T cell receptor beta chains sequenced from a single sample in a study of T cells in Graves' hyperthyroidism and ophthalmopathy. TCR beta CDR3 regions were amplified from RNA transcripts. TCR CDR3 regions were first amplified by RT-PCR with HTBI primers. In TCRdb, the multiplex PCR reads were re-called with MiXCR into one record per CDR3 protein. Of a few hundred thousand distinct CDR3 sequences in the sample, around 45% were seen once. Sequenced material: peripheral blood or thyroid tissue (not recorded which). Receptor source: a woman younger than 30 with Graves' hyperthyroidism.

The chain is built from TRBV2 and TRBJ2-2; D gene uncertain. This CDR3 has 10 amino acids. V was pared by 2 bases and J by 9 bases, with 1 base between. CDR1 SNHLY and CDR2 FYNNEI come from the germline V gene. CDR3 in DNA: TGTGCCAGCAGTGAACGGGAGCTGTTTTTT. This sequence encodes CASSERELFF. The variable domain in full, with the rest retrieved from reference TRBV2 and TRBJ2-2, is EPEVTQTPSHQVTQMGQEVILRCVPISNHLYFYWYRQILGQKVEFLVSFYNNEISEKSEIFDDQFSVERPDGSNFTLKIRSTKLEDSAMYFCASSERELFFGEGSRLTVL.

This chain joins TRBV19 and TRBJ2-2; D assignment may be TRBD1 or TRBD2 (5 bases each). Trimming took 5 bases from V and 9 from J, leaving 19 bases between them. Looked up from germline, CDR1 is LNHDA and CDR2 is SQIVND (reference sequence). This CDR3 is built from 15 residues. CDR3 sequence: CASSARGRGTRELFF. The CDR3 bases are TGTGCCAGTAGTGCGAGGGGTAGGGGAACCCGGGAGCTGTTTTTT.

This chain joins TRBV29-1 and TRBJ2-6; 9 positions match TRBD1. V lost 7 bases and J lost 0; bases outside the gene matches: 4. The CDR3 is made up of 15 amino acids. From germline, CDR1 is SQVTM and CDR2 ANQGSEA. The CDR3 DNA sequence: TGCAGCGCTAGACAGGGGGGCTCTGGGGCCAACGTCCTGACTTTC. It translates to CSARQGGSGANVLTF.

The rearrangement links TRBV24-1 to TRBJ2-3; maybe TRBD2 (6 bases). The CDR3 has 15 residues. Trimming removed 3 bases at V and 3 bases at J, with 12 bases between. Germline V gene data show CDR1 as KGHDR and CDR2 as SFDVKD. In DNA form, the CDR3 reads TGTGCCACCAGTGATAGGCGGGACCCTACAGATACGCAGTATTTT. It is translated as CATSDRRDPTDTQYF.

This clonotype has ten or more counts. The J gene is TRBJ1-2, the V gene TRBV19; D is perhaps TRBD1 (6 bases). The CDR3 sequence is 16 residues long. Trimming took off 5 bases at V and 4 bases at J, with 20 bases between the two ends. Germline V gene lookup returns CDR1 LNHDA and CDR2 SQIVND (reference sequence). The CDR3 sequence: CASSQRGGRGSYGYTF. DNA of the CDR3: TGTGCCAGTAGTCAACGAGGCGGCAGGGGAAGCTATGGCTACACCTTC.

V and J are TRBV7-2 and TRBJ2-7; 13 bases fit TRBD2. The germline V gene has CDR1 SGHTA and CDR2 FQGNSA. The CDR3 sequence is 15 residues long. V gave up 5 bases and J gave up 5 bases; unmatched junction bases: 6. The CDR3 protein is CASSGRTSGSNEQYF. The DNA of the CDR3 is TGTGCCAGCAGCGGAAGGACTAGCGGGAGCAACGAGCAGTACTTC.

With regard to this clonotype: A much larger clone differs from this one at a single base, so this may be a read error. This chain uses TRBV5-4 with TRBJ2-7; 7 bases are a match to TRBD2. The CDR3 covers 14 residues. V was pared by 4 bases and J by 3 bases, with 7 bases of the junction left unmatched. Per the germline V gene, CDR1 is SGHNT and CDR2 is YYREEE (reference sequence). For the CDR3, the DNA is TGTGCCAGCAGCCCCGGGACTAAGGACTACGAGCAGTACTTC. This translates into CASSPGTKDYEQYF.

The CDR3 region has the DNA TGTGCCAGCGAGGAAGCGACAGGGCAGTACTTC. This encodes CASEEATGQYF. The rearrangement uses TRBV2 and TRBJ2-7, with D tentatively TRBD1 (6 bases). The germline V gene encodes CDR1 SNHLY and CDR2 FYNNEI. The CDR3 is 11 residues long. Trimming pared 8 bases from V and 9 bases from J, leaving 14 bases between.